The 29 T cell receptor beta chains in this list originate from one sample, sequenced in a study of T-cell reconstitution after alpha-beta-depleted transplantation in children. A library of TCRbeta sequences, prepared with unique molecular identifiers, was generated. TCRdb processed the PCR reads anew with MiXCR; each CDR3 protein has one entry. The sample has just under 250,000 distinct CDR3 sequences, 20% to 30% seen once. The specimen comprised PBMCs, sampled before TCRalphabeta/CD19-depleted stem cell transplant. The receptors come from a girl under 10 years old with Fanconi anemia, due to receive a stem cell transplant.

V gene TRBV20-1 combines with J gene TRBJ1-2, with D uncertain. Germline V gene lookup returns CDR1 DFQATT and CDR2 SNEGSKA (reference sequence). The CDR3 consists of 11 residues. Between the trimmed V and J ends, which lost 2 bases and 5 bases, there was a span of 6 bases. CDR3 sequence (DNA): TGCAGTGCTAGACCCGGGTATGGCTACACCTTC. Its translation is CSARPGYGYTF.

The rearrangement links TRBV6-2 or TRBV6-3 to TRBJ2-7, with D possibly being TRBD1 (6 bases). V was clipped by 10 bases and J by 4 bases, with 17 bases between them. This CDR3 is built from 13 residues. Germline V gives CDR1 MNHEY, CDR2 SVGEGT. The CDR3 sequence: CATLTLGQYEQYF. DNA for the CDR3: TGTGCCACCCTAACCCTTGGACAGTACGAGCAGTACTTC.

The gene calls are TRBV6-1 and TRBJ2-2, with TRBD2 matching over 7 bases. From germline, CDR1 is MNHNS and CDR2 SASEGT. This CDR3 is built from 20 residues. The V gene end was trimmed by 4 bases and the J gene end by 3 bases; junction bases not matched to a gene: 20. The CDR3 nucleotides read TGTGCCAGCAGTGCGGCGGGAGTCTTTGGAACCTCAAGATACACCGGGGAGCTGTTTTTT. It translates to CASSAAGVFGTSRYTGELFF.

This clonotype was recorded many times. Here the CDR3 DNA reads TGCAGCGTAGGACTAGTTTCCGAGCAGTACTTC. It encodes CSVGLVSEQYF. The chain uses TRBV29-1 and TRBJ2-7; 7 bases line up with TRBD2. This CDR3 comprises 11 residues. CDR1 is SQVTM, CDR2 ANQGSEA, per germline. V lost 6 bases to trimming and J lost 6 bases; unmatched junction nucleotides: 5.

This clonotype occurred many times. The rearrangement links TRBV9 to TRBJ2-7, with TRBD1 matching 8 bases. V gave up 2 bases and J gave up 2 bases; unmatched junction bases: 3. CDR1 is SGDLS, CDR2 YYNGEE, per germline. The CDR3 runs 14 residues. Here the CDR3 DNA reads TGTGCCAGCAGCGTCCAGGACAGGGCCTACGAGCAGTACTTC. The encoded protein is CASSVQDRAYEQYF. Supplemented by reference TRBV9 and TRBJ2-7, the full variable domain reads DSGVTQTPKHLITATGQRVTLRCSPRSGDLSVYWYQQSLDQGLQFLIQYYNGEERAKGNILERFSAQQFPDLHSELNLSSLELGDSALYFCASSVQDRAYEQYFGPGTRLTVT.

This clonotype was counted at least ten times. The chain uses TRBV20-1 and TRBJ2-3; possibly TRBD2 for D (6 bases). Germline V gene data show CDR1 as DFQATT and CDR2 as SNEGSKA (reference sequence). Trimming left V 4 bases short and J 0 bases short, with 17 bases between. The CDR3 extends over 16 amino acids. The chain's CDR3 is CSANLVADPSTDTQYF. The CDR3 bases are TGCAGTGCTAATTTGGTAGCGGACCCTAGCACAGATACGCAGTATTTT.

There are many counts of this clonotype. The chain is built from TRBV6-5 and TRBJ1-2; D is perhaps TRBD1 (5 bases). Germline V CDR1 and CDR2: MNHEY, SVGAGI. The CDR3 totals 13 residues. Trimming took 5 bases from V and 3 from J, leaving 10 bases between them. The CDR3 DNA sequence: TGTGCCAGCAGTCCCCGGGACTACTATGGCTACACCTTC. This codes for CASSPRDYYGYTF.

There are a few counts of this clonotype. The rearrangement uses TRBV7-9 and TRBJ1-2; TRBD1 matches 11 bases. This CDR3 contains 16 residues. The germline V gene has CDR1 SEHNR and CDR2 FQNEAQ (reference sequence). V was pared by 4 bases and J by 7 bases, with 11 bases of the junction left unmatched. The CDR3 is CASSSTGTGGLSGYTF. The CDR3 region has the DNA TGTGCCAGCAGCTCAACCGGGACAGGGGGATTGTCTGGCTACACCTTC.

The table lists this clonotype with many counts. The chain carries TRBV27 and TRBJ2-2; D may be TRBD1 (5 bases). The CDR3 has 13 amino acids. Between the trimmed V and J ends, which lost 4 bases and 5 bases, there was a span of 8 bases. The germline V gene encodes CDR1 MNHEY and CDR2 SMNVEV (reference sequence). CDR3 in DNA: TGTGCCAGCAGTTCCAGGGTGACCGGGGAGCTGTTTTTT. It specifies CASSSRVTGELFF.

This clonotype showed up many times. The V gene is TRBV4-2, the J gene TRBJ2-1, with 10 bases matching TRBD2. J lost 2 bases, V lost 0 bases, and 1 base had no gene match. Germline CDR1 reads LGHNA; CDR2 reads YNFKEQ. CDR3 length: 16 amino acids. In DNA, the CDR3 is TGTGCCAGCAGCCAAGATCTAGCGGGGGCCTACAATGAGCAGTTCTTC. This encodes CASSQDLAGAYNEQFF.

This clonotype was seen just once. This sequence may be a read error, since a much larger clone differs from it by one base. This chain uses TRBV20-1 with TRBJ1-2; maybe TRBD1 (5 bases). CDR1 is DFQATT, CDR2 SNEGSKA, per germline (reference sequence). There are 17 residues in the CDR3. The CDR3, as DNA: TGCAGTGCTAGCCGGTGGGACCTGTCACCCACTAACTATGGCCACACCTTC. The encoded protein is CSASRWDLSPTNYGHTF.

This clonotype was seen ten or more times. The chain's CDR3 is CSVGRAAYNEQFF. The CDR3 nucleotides are TGCAGCGTCGGGAGAGCCGCGTACAATGAGCAGTTCTTC. The chain has TRBV29-1 and TRBJ2-1; the D gene is possibly TRBD2 (6 bases). CDR3 length: 13 residues. Germline-derived CDR1 and CDR2 are SQVTM and ANQGSEA. The V gene lost 6 bases and the J gene lost 4 bases, with 13 bases spanning the gap.

This clonotype was detected ten times or more. V gene TRBV12-3 or TRBV12-4 combines with J gene TRBJ2-1, with 8 bases aligning to TRBD2. There are 15 residues in the CDR3. The V gene end was trimmed by 3 bases and the J gene end by 5 bases; junction bases not matched to a gene: 6. CDR3 region: CASSFGGGSHNEQFF. The CDR3 DNA reads TGTGCCAGCAGTTTTGGCGGGGGGAGCCACAATGAGCAGTTCTTC.

This clonotype was recorded many times. The chain links TRBV29-1 to TRBJ2-3; a possible D gene is TRBD2 (6 bases). The germline V gene has CDR1 SQVTM and CDR2 ANQGSEA. Trimming cost V 7 bases and J 2 bases, with 16 bases left between them. The CDR3 spans 14 residues. The CDR3 DNA reads as TGCAGCGCCCTTAGCGGAACCTTCACAGATACGCAGTATTTT. Protein product: CSALSGTFTDTQYF.

This clonotype turned up a few times. This chain connects TRBV3-1 to TRBJ2-3; 8 bases map to TRBD2. The CDR3 sequence is 18 residues long. The germline V gene has CDR1 LGHDT and CDR2 YNNKEL (reference sequence). The J segment lost 4 bases and the V segment lost 4 bases, leaving 16 bases of the junction unmatched. Here the CDR3 reads CASSPLLALGLAADTQYF. CDR3 bases: TGTGCCAGCAGCCCCCTACTCGCACTCGGACTAGCCGCAGATACGCAGTATTTT.

This clonotype occurred a few times. This rearrangement joins TRBV21-1 to TRBJ1-1; the D call TRBD1 from the table was never checked on the DNA. TRBV21-1 is annotated as a pseudogene. CDR3 length: 15 residues. In DNA form, the CDR3 reads TGTGCCAGCAGCAACTCTCCTACAGGGAGAAGTGAAGCTTTCTTT. Translation gives CASSNSPTGRSEAFF.

The V gene is TRBV29-1, the J gene TRBJ2-1; 11 bases are a match to TRBD2. In germline, CDR1 is SQVTM, CDR2 ANQGSEA. The CDR3 contains 13 residues. V shed 5 bases, J shed 5 bases, and the junction held 2 bases outside the gene matches. Here the CDR3 DNA reads TGCAGCGTTTTACTAGCGGGGGACAATGAGCAGTTCTTC. Protein product: CSVLLAGDNEQFF.

The chain carries TRBV29-1 and TRBJ2-5; 7 bases agree with TRBD1. Trimming removed 2 bases from V and 1 base from J; junction bases left unmatched: 1. CDR1 SQVTM and CDR2 ANQGSEA come from the germline V gene. This CDR3 spans 13 amino acids. The CDR3 DNA reads TGCAGCGTTGAATGGACAGGCCAAGAGACCCAGTACTTC. Amino acid sequence: CSVEWTGQETQYF.

The chain employs TRBV6-1 and TRBJ2-6; D not resolved. Between the trimmed V and J ends, which lost 5 bases and 0 bases, there was a span of 5 bases. This CDR3 spans 14 amino acids. From germline, CDR1 is MNHNS and CDR2 SASEGT. The DNA for the CDR3 is TGTGCCAGCAGTCCGATCTCTGGGGCCAACGTCCTGACTTTC. Translated: CASSPISGANVLTF.

This clonotype occurred a few times. This rearrangement joins TRBV28 to TRBJ2-7, with TRBD1 matching 9 bases. The V and J ends lost 0 bases and 6 bases, in that order; junction bases with no gene match: 3. This CDR3 is built from 14 residues. CDR1 is MDHEN and CDR2 is SYDVKM in the germline V gene. The CDR3 sequence is CASSLWGQGGEQYF. CDR3 DNA sequence: TGTGCCAGCAGTTTATGGGGACAGGGAGGCGAGCAGTACTTC.

This clonotype was found many times. The chain links TRBV28 to TRBJ2-2; 8 positions agree with TRBD1. Unmatched junction bases numbered 3, after V lost 6 bases and J lost 3 bases. Germline V lookup: CDR1 MDHEN, CDR2 SYDVKM. The CDR3 totals 14 residues. DNA of the CDR3: TGTGCCAGCAGACGACAGGGGTACACCGGGGAGCTGTTTTTT. This encodes CASRRQGYTGELFF.

This clonotype was seen many times. The chain is built from TRBV28 and TRBJ2-7; D may be TRBD1 or TRBD2 (6 bases each). The CDR3 is 15 residues long. Trimming pared 7 bases from V and 0 bases from J, leaving 16 bases between. Germline CDR1 MDHEN, CDR2 SYDVKM. The chain's CDR3 is CASIPVGGSSYEQYF. DNA of the CDR3: TGTGCCAGCATCCCCGTCGGGGGCAGCTCCTACGAGCAGTACTTC.

This clonotype was observed many times. J is TRBJ1-5 and V is TRBV27; 7 nucleotides match TRBD1. J lost 4 bases, V lost 3 bases, and 9 bases had no gene match. Germline lookup yields CDR1 MNHEY and CDR2 SMNVEV (reference sequence). The CDR3 runs 16 residues. CDR3 nucleotides: TGTGCCAGCAGTTTCGGCAGGGGGGGAATGAATCAGCCCCAGCATTTT. Encoded protein: CASSFGRGGMNQPQHF.

This clonotype came up many times. This chain uses TRBV29-1 with TRBJ2-2; a weak D match, TRBD1 (6 bases). Per the germline V gene, CDR1 is SQVTM and CDR2 is ANQGSEA. V was shortened by 5 bases and J by 1 base, with 11 bases between the two germline ends. CDR3 length: 14 amino acids. CDR3 protein: CSVRTEKNTGELFF. The CDR3 DNA follows: TGCAGCGTTCGGACAGAAAAGAACACCGGGGAGCTGTTTTTT.

V usage is TRBV28 and J usage is TRBJ2-1; tentatively, D is TRBD1 (6 bases). This CDR3 contains 16 residues. Germline values: CDR1 MDHEN, CDR2 SYDVKM. Deletions cut 5 bases from V and 4 bases from J, with 18 bases between. The DNA of the CDR3 is TGTGCCAGCAGTCAACTTAGACAGGTCCTATACAATGAGCAGTTCTTC. The encoded protein is CASSQLRQVLYNEQFF.

The chain carries TRBV5-1 and TRBJ2-1, with 9 bases that match TRBD2. Germline CDR1 reads SGHRS; CDR2 reads YFSETQ. This CDR3 has 13 amino acids. After removal of 6 bases from V and 6 bases from J, the junction contained 4 bases not matched to a gene. The CDR3 nucleotides are TGCGCCAGCACGCTAGCGGGGATCAATGAGCAGTTCTTC. Residues: CASTLAGINEQFF.

V is TRBV7-9 and J is TRBJ2-1; TRBD2 agrees at 10 bases. Germline V gives CDR1 SEHNR, CDR2 FQNEAQ (reference sequence). With 5 bases clipped from V and 5 bases from J, the junction kept 12 bases outside the gene matches. The CDR3 has 17 residues. The CDR3 bases are TGTGCCAGCAGCATACTTCTACTAGCGGGAAGGCACAATGAGCAGTTCTTC. Translation gives CASSILLLAGRHNEQFF.

This rearrangement joins TRBV29-1 to TRBJ2-7, with 10 positions matching TRBD1. J was trimmed by 7 bases and V by 3 bases; bases with no gene match: 6. The CDR3 loop spans 13 amino acids. CDR1 is SQVTM and CDR2 is ANQGSEA in the germline V gene. The CDR3, as DNA: TGCAGCGTTGATGGGACAGGGGCGGTTGAGCAGTACTTC. This codes for CSVDGTGAVEQYF.

The table lists this clonotype with a few counts. CDR3 bases: TGTGCCAGCAGCTTTGGTAGCTGGATAAATGAGCAGTTCTTC. Its translation: CASSFGSWINEQFF. The chain recombines TRBV7-2 with TRBJ2-1, with D uncertain. The V gene lost 3 bases and the J gene lost 7 bases, with 13 bases spanning the gap. The CDR3 sequence is 14 residues long. The germline V gene encodes CDR1 SGHTA and CDR2 FQGNSA.